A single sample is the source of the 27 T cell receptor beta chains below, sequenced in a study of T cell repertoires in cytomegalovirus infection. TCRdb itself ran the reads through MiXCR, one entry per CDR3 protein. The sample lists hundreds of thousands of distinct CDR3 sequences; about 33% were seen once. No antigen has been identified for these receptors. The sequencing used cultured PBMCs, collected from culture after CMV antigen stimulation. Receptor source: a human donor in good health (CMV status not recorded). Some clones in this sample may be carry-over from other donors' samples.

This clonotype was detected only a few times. The DNA for the CDR3 is TGTGCCAGCAGTGATAACAGCTACTCTGGAAACACCATATATTTT. Its translation is CASSDNSYSGNTIYF. This chain links TRBV6-1 with TRBJ1-3; no reliable D call. From germline, CDR1 is MNHNS and CDR2 SASEGT. CDR3 size: 15 residues. The germline V and J ends were trimmed by 3 bases and 0 bases, with 9 bases remaining between them.

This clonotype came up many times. The chain's CDR3 is CASSFGIAGETQYF. As DNA, the CDR3 is TGTGCCAGCAGCTTTGGAATCGCCGGCGAGACCCAGTACTTC. The V call is TRBV7-2, the J call TRBJ2-5, with unresolved D. Trimming cost V 3 bases and J 5 bases, with 13 bases left between them. The CDR3 covers 14 residues. Looked up from germline, CDR1 is SGHTA and CDR2 is FQGNSA.

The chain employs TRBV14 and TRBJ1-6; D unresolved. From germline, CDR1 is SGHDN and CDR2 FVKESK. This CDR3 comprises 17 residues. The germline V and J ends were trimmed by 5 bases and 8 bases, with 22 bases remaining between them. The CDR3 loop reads CASSSPSGRRYYSPLHF. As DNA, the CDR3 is TGTGCCAGCAGCAGCCCAAGCGGCCGTCGATATTATTCACCCCTCCACTTT.

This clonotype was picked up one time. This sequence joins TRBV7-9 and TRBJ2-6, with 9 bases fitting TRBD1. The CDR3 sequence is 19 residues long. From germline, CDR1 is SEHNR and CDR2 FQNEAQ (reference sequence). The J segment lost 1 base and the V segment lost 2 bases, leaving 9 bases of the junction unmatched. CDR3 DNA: TGTGCCAGCAGCTTATTAAGGGGGGACAGGGAATCTGGGGCCAACGTCCTGACTTTC. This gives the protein CASSLLRGDRESGANVLTF. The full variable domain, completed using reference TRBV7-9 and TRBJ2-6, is DTGVSQNPRHKITKRGQNVTFRCDPISEHNRLYWYRQTLGQGPEFLTYFQNEAQLEKSRLLSDRFSAERPKGSFSTLEIQRTEQGDSAMYLCASSLLRGDRESGANVLTFGAGSRLTVL.

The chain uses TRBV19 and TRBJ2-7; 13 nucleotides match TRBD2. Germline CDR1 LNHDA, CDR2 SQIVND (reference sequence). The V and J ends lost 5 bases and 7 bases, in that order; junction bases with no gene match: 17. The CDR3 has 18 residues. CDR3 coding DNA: TGTGCCAGTAGTCCTGCGCGGACTAGCGGGGGCACGGGAAGGGAGCAGTACTTC. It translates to CASSPARTSGGTGREQYF.

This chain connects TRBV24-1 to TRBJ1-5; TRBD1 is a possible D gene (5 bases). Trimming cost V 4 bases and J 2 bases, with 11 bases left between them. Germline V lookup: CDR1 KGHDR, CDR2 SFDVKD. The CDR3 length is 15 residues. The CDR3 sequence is CATSDPGTGNQPQHF. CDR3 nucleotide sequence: TGTGCCACCAGTGACCCCGGGACTGGCAATCAGCCCCAGCATTTT.

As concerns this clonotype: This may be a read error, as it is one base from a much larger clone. The CDR3 DNA follows: TGCGCCAGCAGCCGAGATCGGCATCAGCCCCAGCATTTT. As protein: CASSRDRHQPQHF. The chain carries TRBV4-3 and TRBJ1-5; no clear D. There are 13 residues in the CDR3. The V gene's germline CDR1 is LGHNA and CDR2 YSLEER. V was cut by 4 bases and J by 5 bases, with 9 bases left in between.

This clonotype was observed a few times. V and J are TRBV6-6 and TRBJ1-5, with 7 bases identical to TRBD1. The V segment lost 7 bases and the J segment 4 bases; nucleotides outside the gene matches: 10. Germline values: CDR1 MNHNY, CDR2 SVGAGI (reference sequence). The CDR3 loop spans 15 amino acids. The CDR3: CASTPGQVSNQPQHF. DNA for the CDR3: TGTGCCAGCACTCCCGGACAGGTTTCAAATCAGCCCCAGCATTTT.

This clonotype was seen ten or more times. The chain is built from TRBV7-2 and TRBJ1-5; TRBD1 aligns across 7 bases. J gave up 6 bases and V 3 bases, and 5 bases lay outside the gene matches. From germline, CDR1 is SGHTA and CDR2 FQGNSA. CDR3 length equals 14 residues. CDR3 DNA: TGTGCCAGCAGCTTGGGACGACAGGGTCAGCCCCAGCATTTT. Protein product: CASSLGRQGQPQHF.

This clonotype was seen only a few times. The CDR3 sequence is CASSGSGGFYEQYF. Here the CDR3 DNA reads TGTGCCAGCAGTGGGTCTGGGGGGTTCTACGAGCAGTACTTC. The chain is built from TRBV6-6 and TRBJ2-7, with D possibly matching TRBD2 (6 bases). The CDR3 consists of 14 residues. V lost 5 bases and J lost 3, with 14 bases in between. The germline CDR1 and CDR2 sequences are MNHNY and SVGAGI (reference sequence).

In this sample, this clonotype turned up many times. CDR3 in DNA: TGTGCCAGCAGGGACCCCCCTCAAGAGACCCAGTACTTC. Amino acids: CASRDPPQETQYF. This chain uses TRBV7-2 with TRBJ2-5; D is unclear. Trimming cost V 6 bases and J 2 bases, with 10 bases left between them. The CDR3 is made up of 13 amino acids. CDR1 SGHTA and CDR2 FQGNSA come from the germline V gene.

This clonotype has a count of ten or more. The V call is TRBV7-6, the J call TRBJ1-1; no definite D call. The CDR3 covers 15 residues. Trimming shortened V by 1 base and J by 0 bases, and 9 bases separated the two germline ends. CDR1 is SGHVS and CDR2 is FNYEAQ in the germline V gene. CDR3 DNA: TGTGCCAGCAGCTTAGTCCCCATGATGAACACTGAAGCTTTCTTT. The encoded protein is CASSLVPMMNTEAFF. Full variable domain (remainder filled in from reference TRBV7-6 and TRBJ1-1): GAGVSQSPRYKVTKRGQDVALRCDPISGHVSLYWYRQALGQGPEFLTYFNYEAQQDKSGLPNDRFSAERPEGSISTLTIQRTEQRDSAMYRCASSLVPMMNTEAFFGQGTRLTVV.

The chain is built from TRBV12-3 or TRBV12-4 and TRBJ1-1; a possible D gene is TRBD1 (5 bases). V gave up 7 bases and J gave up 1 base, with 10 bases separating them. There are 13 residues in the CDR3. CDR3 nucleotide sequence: TGTGCCAGCATCCTGGGGCCGAACACTGAAGCTTTCTTT. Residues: CASILGPNTEAFF.

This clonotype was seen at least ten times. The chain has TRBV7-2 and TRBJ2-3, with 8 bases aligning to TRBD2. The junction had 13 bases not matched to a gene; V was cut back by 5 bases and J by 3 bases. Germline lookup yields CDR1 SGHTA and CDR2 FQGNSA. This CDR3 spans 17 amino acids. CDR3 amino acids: CASSPIAGLKATDTQYF. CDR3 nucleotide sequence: TGTGCCAGCAGCCCGATAGCGGGACTCAAAGCTACAGATACGCAGTATTTT.

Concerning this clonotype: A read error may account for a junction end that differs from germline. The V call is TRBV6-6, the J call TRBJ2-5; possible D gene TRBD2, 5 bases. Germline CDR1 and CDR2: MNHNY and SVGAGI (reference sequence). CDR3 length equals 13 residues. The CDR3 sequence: CASNYGVQETQYF. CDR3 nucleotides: TGTGCCAGCAATTACGGGGTACAAGAGACCCAGTACTTC.

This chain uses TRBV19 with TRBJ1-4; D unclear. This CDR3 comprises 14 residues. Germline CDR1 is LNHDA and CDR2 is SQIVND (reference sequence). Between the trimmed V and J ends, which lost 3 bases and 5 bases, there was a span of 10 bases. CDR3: CASSITGANEKLFF. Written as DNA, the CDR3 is TGTGCCAGTAGTATCACGGGTGCAAATGAAAAACTGTTTTTT.

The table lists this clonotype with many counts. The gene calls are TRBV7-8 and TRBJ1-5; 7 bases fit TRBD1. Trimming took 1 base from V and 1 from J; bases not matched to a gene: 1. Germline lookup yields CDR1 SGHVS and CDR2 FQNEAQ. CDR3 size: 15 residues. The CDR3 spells CASSLETGSNQPQHF. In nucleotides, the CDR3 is TGTGCCAGCAGCTTAGAGACAGGGAGCAATCAGCCCCAGCATTTT.

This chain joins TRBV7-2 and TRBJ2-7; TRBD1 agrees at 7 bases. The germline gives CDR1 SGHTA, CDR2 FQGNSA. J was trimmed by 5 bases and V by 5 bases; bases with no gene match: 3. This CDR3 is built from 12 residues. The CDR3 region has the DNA TGTGCCAGCAGCGTGACAGGGAACGAGCAGTACTTC. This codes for CASSVTGNEQYF.

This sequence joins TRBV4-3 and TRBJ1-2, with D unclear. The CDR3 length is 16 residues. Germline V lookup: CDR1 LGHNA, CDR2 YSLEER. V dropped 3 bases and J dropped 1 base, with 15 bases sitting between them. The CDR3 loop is CASSHAARSVNYGYTF. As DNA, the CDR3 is TGCGCCAGCAGCCATGCTGCCAGGTCGGTTAACTATGGCTACACCTTC.

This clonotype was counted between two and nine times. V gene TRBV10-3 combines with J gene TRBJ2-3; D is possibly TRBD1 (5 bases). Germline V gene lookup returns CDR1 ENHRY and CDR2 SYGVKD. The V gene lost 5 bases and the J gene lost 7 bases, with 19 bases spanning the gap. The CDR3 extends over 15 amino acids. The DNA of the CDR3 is TGTGCCATCAGTTGGGGCCCAGGGCAAAAAAATACGCAGTATTTT. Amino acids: CAISWGPGQKNTQYF.

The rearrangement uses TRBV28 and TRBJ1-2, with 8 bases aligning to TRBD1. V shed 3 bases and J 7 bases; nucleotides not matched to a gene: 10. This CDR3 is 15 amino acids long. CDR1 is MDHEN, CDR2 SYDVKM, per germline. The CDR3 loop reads CASSFRGLGRSGYTF. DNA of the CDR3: TGTGCCAGCAGTTTCAGGGGGCTGGGCCGGTCTGGCTACACCTTC.

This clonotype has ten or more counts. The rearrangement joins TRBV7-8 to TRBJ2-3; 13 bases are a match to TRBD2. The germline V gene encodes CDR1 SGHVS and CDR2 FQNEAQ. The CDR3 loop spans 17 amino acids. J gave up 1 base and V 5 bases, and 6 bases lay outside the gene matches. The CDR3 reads CASSATSGGARTDTQYF. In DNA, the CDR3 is TGTGCCAGCAGCGCCACTAGCGGGGGGGCCCGCACAGATACGCAGTATTTT.

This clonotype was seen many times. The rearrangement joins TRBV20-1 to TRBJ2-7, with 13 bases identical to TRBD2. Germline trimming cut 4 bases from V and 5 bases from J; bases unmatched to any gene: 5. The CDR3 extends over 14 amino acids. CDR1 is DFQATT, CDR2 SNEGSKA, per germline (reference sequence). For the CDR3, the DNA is TGCAGTGCTAATGGACTAGCGGGAGCCCACGAGCAGTACTTC. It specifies CSANGLAGAHEQYF.

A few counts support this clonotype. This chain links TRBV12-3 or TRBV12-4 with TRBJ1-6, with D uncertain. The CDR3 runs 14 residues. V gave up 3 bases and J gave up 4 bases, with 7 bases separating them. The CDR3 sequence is CASSFSGYNSPLHF. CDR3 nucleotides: TGTGCCAGCAGTTTCTCGGGTTATAATTCACCCCTCCACTTT.

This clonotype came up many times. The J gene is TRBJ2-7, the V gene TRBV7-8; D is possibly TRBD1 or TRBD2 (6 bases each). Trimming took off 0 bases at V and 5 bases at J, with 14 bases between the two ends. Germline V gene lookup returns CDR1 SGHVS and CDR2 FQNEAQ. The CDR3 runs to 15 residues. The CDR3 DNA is TGTGCCAGCAGCTTAGCCCGGCAGGGGAGGAACGAGCAGTACTTC. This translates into CASSLARQGRNEQYF.

The CDR3 loop reads CASKLWGRADYGYTF. The CDR3 DNA reads TGTGCCAGCAAACTATGGGGCAGGGCAGACTATGGCTACACCTTC. This chain joins TRBV2 and TRBJ1-2, with a tentative D call TRBD1 (5 bases). This CDR3 spans 15 amino acids. V lost 7 bases, J lost 3 bases, and 18 bases lay in between. The germline CDR1 and CDR2 sequences are SNHLY and FYNNEI.

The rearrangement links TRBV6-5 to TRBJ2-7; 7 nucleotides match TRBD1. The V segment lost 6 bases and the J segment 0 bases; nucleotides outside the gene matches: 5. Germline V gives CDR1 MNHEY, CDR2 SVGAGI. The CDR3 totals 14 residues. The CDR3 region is CASRKTGLSYEQYF. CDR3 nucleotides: TGTGCCAGCAGAAAGACAGGGCTCTCCTACGAGCAGTACTTC.